This record concerns one T cell receptor beta chain sequence. Its antigen remains undetermined. The input lacks base qualities; no much larger clone sits a single base away. Sequencing of the TRB variable region was done with the immunoSEQ hsTCRB v3.0 assay at survey level resolution. A depth of roughly 35,000-50,000 T-cell genomes per sample was targeted for TRB sequencing. An Illumina MiSeq with a v3 150-cycle kit was used to sequence the pooled TRB libraries. Per the authors' processing: Repertoire analysis was run in R within a reproducible Nextflow workflow that covered QC, data transformation and analysis. LymphoSeq2, an R package for exploring AIRR-Seq data, was used to implement custom analyses. Several samples yielding fewer than 5000 total TRB sequences were excluded, leaving more than 150 analyzed HIV repertoires. Among the approximately 180 retained HIV repertoires, some 57 were collected before ART initiation and 120 to 140 were collected after ART initiation. Each repertoire was downsampled to 5000 TRB nucleotide sequences, and summary statistics were averaged across 100 downsampling iterations. The analysis kept only TRB sequences whose CDR3 regions were at least seven amino acids long. A Shannon entropy-derived clonality score and the Gini coefficient were used to measure diversity. In repertoire networks, the top 5000 CDR3 amino acid sequences were linked whenever an edit distance of one separated two sequences. For TRB CDR3 amino acid sequences, GLIPH2 was used to predict antigen specificity groups and MHC restriction. Known CMV, EBV, HIV or tissue antigen associations were flagged by matching CDR3 amino acid sequences against VDJdb and McPAS-TCR. Pre-ART, post-ART and control groups were compared with Wilcoxon signed-rank tests and Holm-Bonferroni correction. This is the immuneACCESS table as TCRdb keeps it, with only in-frame sequences that have V and J called. A part of the clones is gone; compared with another copy, unresolved V genes explain less than half, and the rest is unexplained. V and J calls plus clone size are reproduced from that table; the DNA served to infer D and trimming. Here the sample has some 29,000 clones; 95% to 98% occur a single time. Under 2.5% of the sample belongs to the ten largest clones.

Inclusion was restricted to participants for whom at least one PBMC sample before ART initiation and at least two post-ART samples were available. All participants with HIV were treated in the United States of America. Cryopreserved samples of roughly 0.95-10 million PBMC were thawed and washed before DNA extraction. At the time of the earliest PBMC sample for each participant with HIV, ages ranged from roughly 23 to 55 years. Each participant contributed PBMC samples from 1-4 timepoints before ART initiation and 2-8 timepoints after ART initiation, with a median of 7 samples. For every participant, serial HIV viral load, CD4+ T-cell count, ART history and demographic data were obtained. Genomic DNA was extracted from unsorted PBMC with a Qiagen kit on a QIAcube, processed in batches of 12 samples. This sample stems from a study of long-term antiretroviral therapy in people with HIV (dated 2022 in TCRdb). A note on the overall study: The earliest samples were collected roughly a decade before the 2015 WHO recommendation for immediate ART, at a time when ART was usually postponed until CD4 counts fell. This retrospective serial study examined whether starting ART and sustained HIV suppression were associated with changes in the composition and diversity of the TRB repertoire in peripheral blood. From 30 to 35 adults with confirmed HIV infection, the cohort provided 150 to 200 cryopreserved PBMC samples, gathered serially across a mean of around 6 years (range 1-12). Of the roughly 32 participants with HIV, fewer than twelve were female. No cross-contamination during QIAcube processing was shown when test extractions of a monoclonal T-cell line were performed alongside 25 to 35 polyclonal samples.

The CDR3 numbers 12 residues from cysteine through phenylalanine. Just CDR3 DNA is preserved here, 36 bases in frame from base 1. Between the V and J ends, shortened by 3 bases and 5 bases respectively, the junction contains 7 bases. Taken from the germline V gene, the CDR1 and CDR2 loops are SGHTA and FQGNSA. Paper-wide results and their limitations: No data were available on ART adherence, viral resistance or therapy changes, limiting inferences about post-ART repertoire changes. HIV repertoires had narrower CDR3 length ranges than controls, and the network structure suggested an antigen-experienced repertoire that shifted only slightly toward naive after ART. The repertoire was dominated across all time points by expanded TRB clones identified before ART initiation, although this dominance was seen to fluctuate and to decrease in many PLHIV after ART. ART initiation was associated with a significant increase in TRB diversity, but diversity stayed significantly below transplant donor controls even after long-term ART. Because pre-ART samples had limited cell numbers, unsorted PBMC were profiled rather than sorted CD4+ and CD8+ T cells. Since PBMC availability was limited, sequencing covered only the TCR beta chain, with no alpha chain pairing. Samples dated from the mid-2000s to the late 2010s, and the ART regimens used may be less effective than current ones.

This sequence uses TRBV7-2 and TRBJ2-5; there is no confident call for the D gene. Sequencing was performed on unsorted PBMCs, taken 7.6 years after starting antiretroviral therapy. This TCR was sampled from a man aged 25-40 years with HIV. The CDR3 corresponds to CASSFGRETQYF. Read as DNA, the sequence is TGTGCCAGCAGCTTTGGGCGGGAGACCCAGTACTTC.